This TCR beta chain was identified in a study of blood T cell repertoires in COVID-19. Deletions cut 4 bases from V and 0 bases from J, with 9 bases between. Germline V CDR1 and CDR2: SNHLY, FYNNEI. This CDR3 contains 14 residues. Recovery meant two consecutive negative NP/OP PCR tests, professional clearance, or resolved symptoms. Assay: immunoSEQ multiplex PCR; the TCRdb copy retains only in-frame clones and omits some. Among some 180,000 clones listed, approximately 85% were seen once. V gene TRBV2 combines with J gene TRBJ1-1; tentatively, D is TRBD1 (5 bases). The sequenced sample consisted of PBMCs or T cells enriched from blood (not recorded which). The sequence was collected from a man aged 40-55 years who had recovered from COVID-19. CDR3 bases: TGTGCCAGCAGTGCGACGGACATGAACACTGAAGCTTTCTTT. It specifies CASSATDMNTEAFF.